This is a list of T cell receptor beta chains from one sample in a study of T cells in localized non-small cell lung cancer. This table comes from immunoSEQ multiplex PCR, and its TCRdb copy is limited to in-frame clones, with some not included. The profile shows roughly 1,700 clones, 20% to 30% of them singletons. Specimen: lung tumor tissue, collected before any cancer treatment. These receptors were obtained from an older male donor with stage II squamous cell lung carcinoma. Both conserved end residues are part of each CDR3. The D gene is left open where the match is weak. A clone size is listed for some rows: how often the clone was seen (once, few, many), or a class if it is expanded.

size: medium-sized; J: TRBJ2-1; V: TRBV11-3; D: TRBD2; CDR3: CASSEAGGPTEQFF; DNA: TGTGCCAGCAGCGAAGCGGGAGGGCCCACTGAGCAGTTCTTC
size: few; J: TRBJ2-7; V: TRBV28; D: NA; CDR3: CASSFLSYEQYF; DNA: TGTGCCAGCAGTTTCCTAAGCTACGAGCAGTACTTC
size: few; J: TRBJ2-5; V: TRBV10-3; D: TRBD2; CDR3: CSGTSGTIQETQYF; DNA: TGTTCCGGGACTAGCGGGACGATACAAGAGACCCAGTACTTC
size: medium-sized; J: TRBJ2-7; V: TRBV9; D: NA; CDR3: CASSPSGRVYEQYF; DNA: TGTGCCAGCAGCCCCTCTGGGCGGGTCTACGAGCAGTACTTC
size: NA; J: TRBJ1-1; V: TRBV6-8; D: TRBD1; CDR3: CASSYSGTGEAFF; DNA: TGTGCCAGCAGTTACTCTGGGACAGGGGAAGCTTTCTTT
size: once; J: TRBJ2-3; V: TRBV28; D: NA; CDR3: CASSLGHSTVSSTDTQYF; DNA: TGTGCCAGCAGTTTAGGCCATTCGACAGTCTCTAGCACAGATACGCAGTATTTT
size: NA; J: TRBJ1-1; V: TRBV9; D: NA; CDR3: CASSTTRDTEAFF; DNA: TGTGCCAGCAGTACCACACGGGATACTGAAGCTTTCTTT
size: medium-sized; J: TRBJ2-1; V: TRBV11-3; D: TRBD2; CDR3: CASSLRAGGTYNEQFF; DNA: TGTGCCAGCAGCTTGAGGGCGGGAGGGACCTACAATGAGCAGTTCTTC
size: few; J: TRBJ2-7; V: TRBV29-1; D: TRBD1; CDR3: CSVSGTGISYEQYF; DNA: TGCAGCGTTTCCGGGACAGGGATTTCCTACGAGCAGTACTTC
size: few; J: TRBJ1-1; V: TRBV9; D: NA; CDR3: CASTRENTEAFF; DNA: TGTGCCAGCACTAGAGAGAACACTGAAGCTTTCTTT
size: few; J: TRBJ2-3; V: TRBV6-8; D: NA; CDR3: CASSYHRDRYTQYF; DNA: TGTGCCAGCAGTTACCACAGGGACCGCTATACGCAGTATTTT
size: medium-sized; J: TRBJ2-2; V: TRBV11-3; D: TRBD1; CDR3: CASSLRGQGAVTGELFF; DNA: TGTGCCAGCAGCTTGAGAGGGCAGGGGGCAGTCACCGGGGAGCTGTTTTTT
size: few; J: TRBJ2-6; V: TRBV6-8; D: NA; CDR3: CASASGDTGPGANVLTF; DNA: TGTGCCAGCGCGAGCGGTGACACGGGACCTGGGGCCAACGTCCTGACTTTC
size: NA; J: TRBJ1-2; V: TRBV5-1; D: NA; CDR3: CASSLLRQAGYGYTF; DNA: TGCGCCAGCAGCTTGTTGAGACAGGCAGGCTATGGCTACACCTTC
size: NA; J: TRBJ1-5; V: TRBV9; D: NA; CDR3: CASVVSRDQPQHF; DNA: TGTGCCAGCGTGGTCTCCAGGGATCAGCCCCAGCATTTT
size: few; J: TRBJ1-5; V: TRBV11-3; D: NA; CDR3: CASSQGADSNQPQHF; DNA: TGTGCCAGCAGCCAAGGGGCGGATAGCAATCAGCCCCAGCATTTT
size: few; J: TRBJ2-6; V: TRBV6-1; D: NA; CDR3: CASSEEGTGANVLTF; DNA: TGTGCCAGCAGTGAAGAGGGTACTGGGGCCAACGTCCTGACTTTC
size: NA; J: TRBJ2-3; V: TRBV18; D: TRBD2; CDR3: CASSPKLAGRSDTQYF; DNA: TGTGCCAGCTCACCGAAACTAGCGGGAAGATCAGATACGCAGTATTTT
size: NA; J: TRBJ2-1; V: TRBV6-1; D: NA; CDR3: CASSEAHGQSYNEQFF; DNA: TGTGCCAGCAGTGAAGCTCATGGACAGTCCTACAATGAGCAGTTCTTC
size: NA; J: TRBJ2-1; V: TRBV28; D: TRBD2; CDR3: CASSRTSGRPNEQFF; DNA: TGTGCCAGCAGTCGCACTAGCGGGAGGCCCAATGAGCAGTTCTTC
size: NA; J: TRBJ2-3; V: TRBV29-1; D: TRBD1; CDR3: CSVVGTGIAYTQYF; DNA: TGCAGCGTTGTGGGGACAGGGATCGCGTATACGCAGTATTTT
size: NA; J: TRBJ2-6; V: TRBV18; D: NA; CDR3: CASSPAVSGANVLTF; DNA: TGTGCCAGCTCACCTGCTGTATCTGGGGCCAACGTCCTGACTTTC
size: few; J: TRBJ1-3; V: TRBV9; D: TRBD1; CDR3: CASSGDSSGNTIYF; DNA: TGTGCCAGCAGCGGGGACAGCTCTGGAAACACCATATATTTT
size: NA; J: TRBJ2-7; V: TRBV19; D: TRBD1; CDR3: CASSFSTGKYEQYF; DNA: TGTGCCAGTAGTTTCTCGACAGGGAAATACGAGCAGTACTTC
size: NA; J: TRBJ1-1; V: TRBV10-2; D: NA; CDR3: CASTALENTEAFF; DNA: TGCGCCAGCACAGCCCTCGAGAACACTGAAGCTTTCTTT
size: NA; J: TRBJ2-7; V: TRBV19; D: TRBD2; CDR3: CASSPGLAGYEQYF; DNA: TGTGCCAGTAGCCCGGGACTAGCGGGGTACGAGCAGTACTTC
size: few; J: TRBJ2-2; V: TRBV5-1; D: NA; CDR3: CASSPGSTGNTGELFF; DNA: TGCGCCAGCAGCCCGGGTTCGACGGGCAACACCGGGGAGCTGTTTTTT
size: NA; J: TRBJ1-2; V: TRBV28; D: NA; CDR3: CASSLSFQTDDWAIGYTF; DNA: TGTGCCAGCAGTTTATCCTTCCAAACAGATGACTGGGCTATAGGCTACACCTTC
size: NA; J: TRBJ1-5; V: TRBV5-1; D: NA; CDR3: CASSPDGYSNQPQHF; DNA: TGCGCCAGCAGCCCGGACGGCTATAGCAATCAGCCCCAGCATTTT
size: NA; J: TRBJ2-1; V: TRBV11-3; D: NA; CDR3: CASSLVRVYNEQFF; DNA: TGTGCCAGCAGCTTAGTACGAGTTTATAATGAGCAGTTCTTC
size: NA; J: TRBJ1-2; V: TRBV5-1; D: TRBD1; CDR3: CASSLPGQGSGYGYTF; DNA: TGCGCCAGCAGCTTGCCGGGACAGGGCTCGGGCTATGGCTACACCTTC
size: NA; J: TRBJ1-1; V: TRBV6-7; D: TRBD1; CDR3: CASWDRLAAFF; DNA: TGTGCCAGCTGGGACAGGCTGGCAGCTTTCTTT
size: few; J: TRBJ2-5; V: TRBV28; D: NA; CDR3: CASRGRGETQYF; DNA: TGTGCCAGCAGGGGAAGGGGAGAGACCCAGTACTTC
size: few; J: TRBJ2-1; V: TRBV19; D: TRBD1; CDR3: CASTCRACQNPGTGRKWQFF; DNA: TGTGCCAGTACTTGTAGGGCGTGCCAAAACCCCGGGACAGGGCGAAAATGGCAGTTCTTC
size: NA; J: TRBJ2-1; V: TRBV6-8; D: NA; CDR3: CASSDPGNEQFF; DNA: TGTGCCAGCAGTGACCCGGGCAATGAGCAGTTCTTC
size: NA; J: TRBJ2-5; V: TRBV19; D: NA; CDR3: CASSVDFRRETQYF; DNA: TGTGCCAGTAGTGTGGACTTCAGAAGGGAGACCCAGTACTTC
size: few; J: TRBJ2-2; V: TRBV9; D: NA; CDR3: CASSDGGSANTGELFF; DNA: TGTGCCAGCAGCGATGGGGGGTCGGCGAACACCGGGGAGCTGTTTTTT
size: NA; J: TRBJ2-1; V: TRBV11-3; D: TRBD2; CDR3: CASSLGTSGINEQFF; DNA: TGTGCCAGCAGCTTGGGGACTAGCGGGATCAATGAGCAGTTCTTC
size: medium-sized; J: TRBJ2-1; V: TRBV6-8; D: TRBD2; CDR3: CASSDSTSGSNEQFF; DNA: TGTGCCAGCAGTGACTCGACTAGCGGGAGCAATGAGCAGTTCTTC
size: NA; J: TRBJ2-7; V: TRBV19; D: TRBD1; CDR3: CASSISSGQGGTYEQYF; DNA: TGTGCCAGTAGTATCTCTTCGGGACAGGGCGGGACCTACGAGCAGTACTTC